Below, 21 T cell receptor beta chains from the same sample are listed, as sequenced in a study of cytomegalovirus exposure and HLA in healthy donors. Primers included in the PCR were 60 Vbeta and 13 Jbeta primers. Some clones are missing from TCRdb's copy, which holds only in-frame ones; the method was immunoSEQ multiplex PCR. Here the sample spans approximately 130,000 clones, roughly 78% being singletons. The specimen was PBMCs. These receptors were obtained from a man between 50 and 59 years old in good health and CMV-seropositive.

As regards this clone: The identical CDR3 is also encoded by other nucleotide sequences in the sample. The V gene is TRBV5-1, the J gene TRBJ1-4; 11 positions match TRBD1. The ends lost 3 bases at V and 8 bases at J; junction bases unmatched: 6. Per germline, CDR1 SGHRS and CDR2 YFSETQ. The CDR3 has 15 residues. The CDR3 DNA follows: TGCGCCAGCAGCTCCACCGGGACAGGGGGAGAAAAACTGTTTTTT. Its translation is CASSSTGTGGEKLFF.

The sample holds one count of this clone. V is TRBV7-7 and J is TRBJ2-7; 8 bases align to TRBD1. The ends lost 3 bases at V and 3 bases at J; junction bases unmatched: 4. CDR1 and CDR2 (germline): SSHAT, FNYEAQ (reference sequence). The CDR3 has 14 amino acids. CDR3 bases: TGTGCCAGCAGCTTCGGACAGGGTAACTACGAGCAGTACTTC. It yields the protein CASSFGQGNYEQYF.

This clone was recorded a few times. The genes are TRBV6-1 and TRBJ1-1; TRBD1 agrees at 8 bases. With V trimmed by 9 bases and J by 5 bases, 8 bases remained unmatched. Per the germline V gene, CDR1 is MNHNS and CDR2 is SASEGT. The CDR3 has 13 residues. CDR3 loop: CARPRGLGTEAFF. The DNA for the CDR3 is TGTGCCAGGCCCAGGGGGCTTGGGACTGAAGCTTTCTTT.

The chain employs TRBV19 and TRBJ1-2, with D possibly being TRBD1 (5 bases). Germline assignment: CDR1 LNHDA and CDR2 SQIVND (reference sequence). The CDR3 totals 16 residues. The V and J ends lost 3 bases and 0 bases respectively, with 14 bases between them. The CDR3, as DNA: TGTGCCAGTAGTATTCGGTCAGGGTCGGCTAACTATGGCTACACCTTC. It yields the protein CASSIRSGSANYGYTF.

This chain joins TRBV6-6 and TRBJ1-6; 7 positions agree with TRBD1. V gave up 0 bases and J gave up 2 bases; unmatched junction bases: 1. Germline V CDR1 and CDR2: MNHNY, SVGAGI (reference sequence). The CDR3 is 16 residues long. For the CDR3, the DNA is TGTGCCAGCAGTTACTCTCAGGGGGCCTATAATTCACCCCTCCACTTT. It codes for CASSYSQGAYNSPLHF.

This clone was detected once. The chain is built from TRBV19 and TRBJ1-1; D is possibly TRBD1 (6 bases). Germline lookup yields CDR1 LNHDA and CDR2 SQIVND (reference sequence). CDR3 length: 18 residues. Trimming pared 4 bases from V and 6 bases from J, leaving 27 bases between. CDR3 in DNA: TGTGCCAGTAGTACGACAGGCTACCTGGGACGGCAAAACGCTGAAGCTTTCTTT. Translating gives CASSTTGYLGRQNAEAFF. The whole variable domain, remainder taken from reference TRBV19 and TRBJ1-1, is DGGITQSPKYLFRKEGQNVTLSCEQNLNHDAMYWYRQDPGQGLRLIYYSQIVNDFQKGDIAEGYSVSREKKESFPLTVTSAQKNPTAFYLCASSTTGYLGRQNAEAFFGQGTRLTVV.

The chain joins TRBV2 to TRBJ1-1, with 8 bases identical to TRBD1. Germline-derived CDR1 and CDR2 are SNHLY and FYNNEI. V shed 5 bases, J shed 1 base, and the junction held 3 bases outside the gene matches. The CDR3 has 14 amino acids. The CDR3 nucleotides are TGTGCCAGCAGTTTCGACAGGGGGAACACTGAAGCTTTCTTT. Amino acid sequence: CASSFDRGNTEAFF.

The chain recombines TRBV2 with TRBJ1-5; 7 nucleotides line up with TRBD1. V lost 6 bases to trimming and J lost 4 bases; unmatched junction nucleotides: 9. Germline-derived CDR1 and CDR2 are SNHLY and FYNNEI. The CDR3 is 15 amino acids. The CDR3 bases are TGTGCCAGCAGCGCGGGACAGCTAGGGAATCAGCCCCAGCATTTT. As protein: CASSAGQLGNQPQHF.

The chain's CDR3 is CASRPGGDSKVSGANVLTF. The CDR3 DNA follows: TGTGCCAGCCGTCCCGGGGGGGACAGTAAAGTCTCTGGGGCCAACGTCCTGACTTTC. This sequence joins TRBV11-2 and TRBJ2-6; TRBD2 might be the D (8 bases). Deletions cut 8 bases from V and 0 bases from J, with 23 bases between. CDR1 and CDR2 from the germline V gene are SGHAT and FQNNGV. This CDR3 spans 19 amino acids. The full variable domain, in which reference TRBV11-2 and TRBJ2-6 provide the parts outside the CDR3, is EAGVAQSPRYKIIEKRQSVAFWCNPISGHATLYWYQQILGQGPKLLIQFQNNGVVDDSQLPKDRFSAERLKGVDSTLKIQPAKLEDSAVYLCASRPGGDSKVSGANVLTFGAGSRLTVL.

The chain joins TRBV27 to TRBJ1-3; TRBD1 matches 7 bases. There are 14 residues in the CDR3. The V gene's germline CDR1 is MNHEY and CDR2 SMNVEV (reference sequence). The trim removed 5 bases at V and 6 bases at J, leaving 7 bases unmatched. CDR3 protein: CASSGGRGLNTIYF. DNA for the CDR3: TGTGCCAGCAGTGGAGGCAGGGGGTTAAACACCATATATTTT.

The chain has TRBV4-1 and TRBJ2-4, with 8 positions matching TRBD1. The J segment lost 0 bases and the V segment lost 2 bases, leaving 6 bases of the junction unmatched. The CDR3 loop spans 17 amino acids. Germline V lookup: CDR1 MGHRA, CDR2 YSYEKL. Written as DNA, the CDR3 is TGCGCCAGCAGCCAATTGGGGACAGGTTTAGCCAAAAACATTCAGTACTTC. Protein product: CASSQLGTGLAKNIQYF.

CDR3 coding DNA: TGTGCCAGCAGTTCACGGGGGGGGACTGAAGCTTTCTTT. Protein product: CASSSRGGTEAFF. The chain couples TRBV11-3 to TRBJ1-1, with TRBD1 as a possible D gene (5 bases). The CDR3 runs to 13 residues. The ends were cut back, 6 bases at V and 5 bases at J, with 13 bases in the middle. The germline gives CDR1 SGHNT, CDR2 YENEEA.

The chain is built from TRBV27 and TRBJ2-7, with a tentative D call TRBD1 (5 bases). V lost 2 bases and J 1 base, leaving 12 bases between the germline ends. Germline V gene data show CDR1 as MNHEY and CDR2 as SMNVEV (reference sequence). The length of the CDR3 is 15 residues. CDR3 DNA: TGTGCCAGCAGTTTAGGTCAGGGTCGATCCTACGAGCAGTACTTC. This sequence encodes CASSLGQGRSYEQYF.

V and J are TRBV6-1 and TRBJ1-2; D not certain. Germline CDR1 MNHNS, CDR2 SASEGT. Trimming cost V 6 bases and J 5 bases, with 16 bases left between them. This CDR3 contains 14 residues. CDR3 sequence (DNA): TGTGCCAGCAGCATTCCGGGTCCCACTTATGGCTACACCTTC. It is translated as CASSIPGPTYGYTF.

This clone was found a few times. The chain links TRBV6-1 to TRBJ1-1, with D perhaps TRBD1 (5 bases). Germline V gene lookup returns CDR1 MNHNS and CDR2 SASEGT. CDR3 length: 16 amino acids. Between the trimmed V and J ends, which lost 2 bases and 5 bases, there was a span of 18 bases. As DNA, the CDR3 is TGTGCCAGCAGTGAACGCATATCAGGGATCCGAACTGAAGCTTTCTTT. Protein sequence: CASSERISGIRTEAFF.

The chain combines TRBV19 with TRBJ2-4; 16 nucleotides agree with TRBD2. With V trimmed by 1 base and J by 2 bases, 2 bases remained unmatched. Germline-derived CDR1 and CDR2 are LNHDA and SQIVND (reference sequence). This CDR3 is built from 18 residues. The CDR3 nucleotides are TGTGCCAGTAGTATAGGGGGACTAGCGGGAGGGCCCAAAAACATTCAGTACTTC. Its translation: CASSIGGLAGGPKNIQYF.

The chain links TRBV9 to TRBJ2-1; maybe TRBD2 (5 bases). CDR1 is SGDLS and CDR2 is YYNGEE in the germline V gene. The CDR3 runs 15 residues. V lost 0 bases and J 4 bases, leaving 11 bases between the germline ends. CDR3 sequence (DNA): TGTGCCAGCAGCGTAGGACCGGGGTCTTACAATGAGCAGTTCTTC. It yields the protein CASSVGPGSYNEQFF.

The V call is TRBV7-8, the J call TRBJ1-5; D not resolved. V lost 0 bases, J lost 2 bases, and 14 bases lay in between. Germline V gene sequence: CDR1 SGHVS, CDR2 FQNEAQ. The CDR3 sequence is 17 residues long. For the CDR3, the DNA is TGTGCCAGCAGCTTAGCCCGGAGTCTAAACCGCAATCAGCCCCAGCATTTT. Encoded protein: CASSLARSLNRNQPQHF.

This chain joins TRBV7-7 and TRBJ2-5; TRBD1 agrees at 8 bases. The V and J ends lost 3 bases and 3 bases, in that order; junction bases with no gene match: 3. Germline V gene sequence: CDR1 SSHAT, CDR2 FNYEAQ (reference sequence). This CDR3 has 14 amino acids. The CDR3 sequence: CASSLTGVEETQYF. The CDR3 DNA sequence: TGTGCCAGCAGCTTGACAGGGGTTGAAGAGACCCAGTACTTC.

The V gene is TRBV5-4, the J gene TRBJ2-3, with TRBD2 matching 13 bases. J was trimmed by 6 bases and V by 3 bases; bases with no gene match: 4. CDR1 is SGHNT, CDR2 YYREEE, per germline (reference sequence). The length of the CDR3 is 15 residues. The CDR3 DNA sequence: TGTGCCAGCAGCTCCGGACTAGCGGGAGTGGATACGCAGTATTTT. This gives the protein CASSSGLAGVDTQYF.

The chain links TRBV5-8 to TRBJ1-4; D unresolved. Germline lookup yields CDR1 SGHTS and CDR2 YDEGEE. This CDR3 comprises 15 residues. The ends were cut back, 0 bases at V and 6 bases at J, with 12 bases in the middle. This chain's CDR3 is CASSLGLQLYEKLFF. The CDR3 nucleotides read TGTGCCAGCAGCTTGGGGCTCCAGTTGTATGAAAAACTGTTTTTT.